These 11 T cell receptor beta chains originate from one sample sequenced in a study of shared clonotypes between healthy human individuals. Naive CD8 populations comprised CD45RO-negative cells positively selected for CCR7, excluding terminally differentiated effector memory CD45RA+ cells. Clones were sequenced by immunoSEQ multiplex PCR, and TCRdb holds only the in-frame ones, with some missing. Of approximately 650,000 clones listed, around 95% were seen once; the top ten hold roughly 0.1%. Input material: naive CD8+ T cells sorted from blood. The receptors shown here come from a young woman in good health.

This rearrangement joins TRBV10-2 to TRBJ2-3; D is possibly TRBD2 (6 bases). The CDR3 consists of 14 residues. The V and J ends lost 5 bases and 3 bases respectively, with 12 bases between them. Germline assignment: CDR1 WSHSY and CDR2 SAAADI. The CDR3 loop reads CASSRALATDTQYF. The CDR3 DNA reads TGCGCCAGCAGTCGGGCACTAGCTACAGATACGCAGTATTTT.

The genes are TRBV15 and TRBJ2-7; possibly TRBD1 for D (6 bases). Trimming removed 3 bases at V and 4 bases at J, with 10 bases between. Germline V gives CDR1 LNHNV, CDR2 YYDKDF (reference sequence). The CDR3 is made up of 13 amino acids. The chain's CDR3 is CATSRSQGYEQYF. The CDR3 DNA reads as TGTGCCACCAGCAGGTCCCAGGGGTACGAGCAGTACTTC.

V and J are TRBV5-6 and TRBJ2-5, with 14 bases aligning to TRBD2. The DNA end lines up better with TRBJ2-7; the J call may be wrong. This CDR3 has 17 residues. The germline V gene encodes CDR1 SGHDT and CDR2 YYEEEE. The CDR3 region is CASSSGLAGVLSYEQYF. The CDR3 bases are TGTGCCAGCAGCTCGGGACTAGCGGGGGTCTTATCCTACGAGCAGTACTTC.

The chain has TRBV15 and TRBJ2-2; 9 bases align to TRBD2. From germline, CDR1 is LNHNV and CDR2 YYDKDF (reference sequence). The junction had 14 bases not matched to a gene; V was cut back by 8 bases and J by 4 bases. The CDR3 is 17 residues long. The CDR3 DNA reads as TGTGCCACCGAGACATTTGGGCTAGCGGGACTCACCGGGGAGCTGTTTTTT. It codes for CATETFGLAGLTGELFF.

The rearrangement uses TRBV7-8 and TRBJ2-1, with TRBD2 matching over 9 bases. Germline CDR1 reads SGHVS; CDR2 reads FQNEAQ. This CDR3 has 17 residues. J lost 6 bases, V lost 3 bases, and 12 bases had no gene match. CDR3 DNA sequence: TGTGCCAGCAGCTTGGCGCGAGCGGGAGGAATGGGCAATGAGCAGTTCTTC. Translated: CASSLARAGGMGNEQFF.

The chain employs TRBV4-1 and TRBJ2-1; perhaps D is TRBD1 or TRBD2 (5 bases each). CDR3 length: 17 amino acids. Germline lookup yields CDR1 MGHRA and CDR2 YSYEKL. Trimming shortened V by 1 base and J by 3 bases, and 16 bases separated the two germline ends. CDR3 bases: TGCGCCAGCAGCCAAGTCCGGTGGGGGATAATCTACAATGAGCAGTTCTTC. Encoded protein: CASSQVRWGIIYNEQFF.

The chain carries TRBV27 and TRBJ2-5; the match to TRBD2 covers 16 bases. The length of the CDR3 is 17 residues. The ends lost 8 bases at V and 4 bases at J; junction bases unmatched: 10. The germline CDR1 and CDR2 sequences are MNHEY and SMNVEV (reference sequence). The CDR3 nucleotides read TGTGCCAGCGGCTTGGGACTAGCGGGAGGGGGTGGAGAGACCCAGTACTTC. Translated, it gives CASGLGLAGGGGETQYF.

This clone was picked up one time. The chain joins TRBV11-2 to TRBJ2-7; 7 bases map to TRBD1. The trim removed 5 bases at V and 2 bases at J, leaving 6 bases unmatched. The CDR3 spans 14 residues. Germline V gene data show CDR1 as SGHAT and CDR2 as FQNNGV. The DNA of the CDR3 is TGTGCCAGCAGCGCAGAACAGGGGCCCTACGAGCAGTACTTC. It encodes CASSAEQGPYEQYF.

This sequence joins TRBV29-1 and TRBJ2-1, with unresolved D. Germline CDR1 is SQVTM and CDR2 is ANQGSEA. V gave up 2 bases and J gave up 4 bases, with 12 bases separating them. CDR3 size: 14 residues. The CDR3 reads CSVEIQQTYNEQFF. In nucleotides, the CDR3 is TGCAGCGTTGAAATCCAGCAGACATACAATGAGCAGTTCTTC.

The chain recombines TRBV28 with TRBJ2-1, with D unclear. The CDR3 is 14 amino acids. Trimming shortened V by 5 bases and J by 3 bases, and 11 bases separated the two germline ends. Per the germline V gene, CDR1 is MDHEN and CDR2 is SYDVKM. The DNA for the CDR3 is TGTGCCAGCAGTCTGTTGACAATCTACAATGAGCAGTTCTTC. Protein sequence: CASSLLTIYNEQFF.

This clone has just one count. This rearrangement joins TRBV13 to TRBJ2-7; D unresolved. V gave up 3 bases and J gave up 0 bases, with 3 bases separating them. This CDR3 is 12 amino acids long. Germline V gene data show CDR1 as PRHDT and CDR2 as FYEKMQ (reference sequence). The CDR3 is CASSFYSYEQYF. CDR3 bases: TGTGCCAGCAGCTTTTACTCCTACGAGCAGTACTTC.